Following are 9 T cell receptor beta chains from one sample sequenced in a study of CD8+CD57+ T cells in acquired aplastic anemia. Those patients picked for sequencing had displayed CD8+CD57+ cell expansion on flow cytometry. Genomic DNA constituted the template upon which TCR beta VDJ and CDR3 profiling was performed. Via MiXCR, TCRdb re-called the reads, giving one row per CDR3 protein. This sample has 150,000 to 200,000 distinct CDR3 sequences, with roughly 50% found just once. Source material: sorted CD4+, CD8+, or CD8+CD57+ T cells (not recorded which) from PBMCs. The origin of the receptors is a human donor with aplastic anemia.

In the case of this clonotype: Being one base from a much bigger clone, this may be a read error. V is TRBV7-6 and J is TRBJ2-3; TRBD2 agrees at 9 bases. The germline V gene encodes CDR1 SGHVS and CDR2 FNYEAQ. The CDR3 runs to 16 residues. V lost 4 bases, J lost 5 bases, and 10 bases stayed unmatched. The CDR3 bases are TGTGCCAGCAGCTCTTACGGGACTAGCAGGGAAGATACGCAGTATTTT. Encoded protein: CASSSYGTSREDTQYF. Drawing the rest from reference TRBV7-6 and TRBJ2-3, the complete variable domain is GAGVSQSPRYKVTKRGQDVALRCDPISGHVSLYWYRQALGQGPEFLTYFNYEAQQDKSGLPNDRFSAERPEGSISTLTIQRTEQRDSAMYRCASSSYGTSREDTQYFGPGTRLTVL.

This clonotype was counted many times. The J gene is TRBJ2-2, the V gene TRBV29-1, with D unresolved. The CDR3 is made up of 13 amino acids. V was cut by 6 bases and J by 0 bases, with 8 bases left in between. From germline, CDR1 is SQVTM and CDR2 ANQGSEA. The CDR3 sequence: CSVAVSNTGELFF. CDR3 DNA sequence: TGCAGCGTCGCAGTATCGAACACCGGGGAGCTGTTTTTT.

This clonotype was detected ten times or more. The V gene is TRBV2, the J gene TRBJ2-1, with 9 bases matching TRBD1. V was pared by 7 bases and J by 7 bases, with 8 bases of the junction left unmatched. The germline V gene has CDR1 SNHLY and CDR2 FYNNEI. This CDR3 has 14 residues. The CDR3 nucleotides read TGTGCCAGCACCCAGGACAGGGGAGGTAATGAGCAGTTCTTC. It yields the protein CASTQDRGGNEQFF.

This chain links TRBV9 with TRBJ1-3; D gene ambiguous. Trimming shortened V by 0 bases and J by 0 bases, and 7 bases separated the two germline ends. Germline V lookup: CDR1 SGDLS, CDR2 YYNGEE. This CDR3 contains 15 residues. In DNA form, the CDR3 reads TGTGCCAGCAGCGTAGATAAGTACTCTGGAAACACCATATATTTT. Its translation is CASSVDKYSGNTIYF. The variable domain in full, completed from reference TRBV9 and TRBJ1-3, reads DSGVTQTPKHLITATGQRVTLRCSPRSGDLSVYWYQQSLDQGLQFLIQYYNGEERAKGNILERFSAQQFPDLHSELNLSSLELGDSALYFCASSVDKYSGNTIYFGEGSWLTVV.

The rearrangement uses TRBV10-2 and TRBJ2-7; 11 bases are a match to TRBD2. Trimming cost V 6 bases and J 3 bases; bases outside gene matches: 4. The germline V gene encodes CDR1 WSHSY and CDR2 SAAADI. This CDR3 contains 14 residues. CDR3 sequence (DNA): TGCGCCAGCAGCTCCCTAGCGGGAGGCTACGAGCAGTACTTC. Its translation: CASSSLAGGYEQYF.

J is TRBJ2-7 and V is TRBV29-1, with D perhaps matching TRBD1 (6 bases). Germline V lookup: CDR1 SQVTM, CDR2 ANQGSEA. Between the trimmed V and J ends, which lost 6 bases and 2 bases, there was a span of 14 bases. The CDR3 has 13 residues. In nucleotides, the CDR3 is TGCAGCGTAATAACTCAGGGGCCCTACGAGCAGTACTTC. Translating it yields CSVITQGPYEQYF.

This clonotype occurred many times. The DNA of the CDR3 is TGCAGCGTTGAAGATCCGGGACAGGGTCTTTTGCAGTTCTTC. Its protein product is CSVEDPGQGLLQFF. The rearrangement uses TRBV29-1 and TRBJ2-1; 9 bases align to TRBD1. Losses at the gene ends were 0 bases for V and 12 bases for J; bases not matched to a gene: 9. Germline V gene sequence: CDR1 SQVTM, CDR2 ANQGSEA. The CDR3 consists of 14 residues.

This clonotype is a singleton in its sample. This may be a read error, as it is one base from a much larger clone. The CDR3 DNA reads TGTGCCAGCAGTTGCCCAGGTAACACTGAAGCTTTCTTT. This gives the protein CASSCPGNTEAFF. The chain is built from TRBV6-5 and TRBJ1-1; D gene unclear. Germline-derived CDR1 and CDR2 are MNHEY and SVGAGI. The CDR3 is 13 amino acids. The V gene lost 4 bases and the J gene lost 2 bases, with 8 bases spanning the gap.

V usage is TRBV19 and J usage is TRBJ2-1, with 9 bases aligning to TRBD1. The trim removed 10 bases at V and 3 bases at J, leaving 7 bases unmatched. This CDR3 spans 14 amino acids. Germline CDR1 LNHDA, CDR2 SQIVND (reference sequence). CDR3 in amino acids: CATDLTGGYNEQFF. The DNA of the CDR3 is TGTGCCACCGACTTGACAGGGGGCTACAATGAGCAGTTCTTC.